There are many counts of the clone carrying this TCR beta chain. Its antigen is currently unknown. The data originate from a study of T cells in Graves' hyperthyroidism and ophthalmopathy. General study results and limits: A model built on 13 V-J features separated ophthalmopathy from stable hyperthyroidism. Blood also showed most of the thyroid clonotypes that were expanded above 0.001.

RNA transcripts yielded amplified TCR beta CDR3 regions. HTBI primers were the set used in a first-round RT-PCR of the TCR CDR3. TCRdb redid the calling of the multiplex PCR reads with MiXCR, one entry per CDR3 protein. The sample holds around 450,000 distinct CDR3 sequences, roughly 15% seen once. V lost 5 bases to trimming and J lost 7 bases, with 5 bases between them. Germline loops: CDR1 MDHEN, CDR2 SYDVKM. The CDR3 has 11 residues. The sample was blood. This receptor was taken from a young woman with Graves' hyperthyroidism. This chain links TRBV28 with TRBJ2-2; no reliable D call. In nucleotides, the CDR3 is TGTGCCAGCAGTCGTGACGGGGAGCTGTTTTTT. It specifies CASSRDGELFF.